This T cell receptor (beta chain) originates from a study of T cells in localized non-small cell lung cancer. Study outcomes and limitations: Peak T cell clonality was found in uninvolved adjacent lung, exceeding tumor.

Sequenced by immunoSEQ multiplex PCR; TCRdb stores in-frame clones only, minus some. The sample carries over 25,000 clones, 90% recorded once. Germline V gene lookup returns CDR1 SQVTM and CDR2 ANQGSEA. The CDR3 covers 13 residues. V was clipped by 5 bases and J by 0 bases, with 5 bases between them. Notes on this clone: The antigen remains unidentified.

Specimen: peripheral blood, collected before any cancer treatment. This sequence originates from a woman aged 35 to 70 with stage I lung adenocarcinoma. This chain links TRBV29-1 with TRBJ1-6; no clear D gene. The CDR3 bases are TGCAGCGTTAAGAGCTCCTATAATTCACCCCTCCACTTT. Protein: CSVKSSYNSPLHF.